The rows below give T cell receptor beta chains drawn from one sample of a study of shared clonotypes between healthy human individuals. Data came from immunoSEQ multiplex PCR; TCRdb stores just in-frame clones and leaves some out. The table has 2 million to 2.5 million clones, approximately 94% seen once; the top ten hold 1.5% to 2%. What was sequenced was naive CD8+ T cells from PBMCs. Source of these receptors: a man aged 18 to 29 in good health. Some clones in this sample may be carry-over from other donors' samples. CDR3s include the opening cysteine and the closing phenylalanine or tryptophan. A D gene is named only where the DNA matches it firmly. Not every row has a clone size; where given, it reads once, few, many or a size class.

>TRBJ1-2|13|TRBV10-3|NA|NA
CAITPDAFIGYTF
TGTGCCATCACTCCGGACGCATTTATAGGCTACACCTTC
>TRBJ2-7|15|TRBV14|TRBD1|NA
CASSPLAGGFYEQYF
TGTGCCAGCAGCCCCCTTGCAGGGGGATTCTACGAGCAGTACTTC
>TRBJ2-7|17|TRBV7-6|TRBD2|NA
CASSLGPLGRGTYEQYF
TGTGCCAGCAGCTTAGGCCCACTAGGGAGGGGCACCTACGAGCAGTACTTC
>TRBJ2-2|16|TRBV19|NA|few
CASSIDEEGDTGELFF
TGTGCCAGTAGTATAGATGAGGAGGGCGACACCGGGGAGCTGTTTTTT
>TRBJ2-7|15|TRBV7-9|TRBD1|NA
CASSLEGTGGIGQYF
TGTGCCAGCAGCTTAGAGGGGACAGGGGGAATTGGGCAGTACTTC
>TRBJ2-5|19|TRBV28|NA|NA
CASSFFGGGASGLQETQYF
TGTGCCAGCAGTTTCTTTGGAGGGGGCGCGAGTGGACTCCAAGAGACCCAGTACTTC
>TRBJ2-3|15|TRBV9|NA|NA
CASSPTGPWEDTQYF
TGTGCCAGCAGCCCTACCGGGCCCTGGGAAGATACGCAGTATTTT
>TRBJ2-7|15|TRBV11-2|TRBD1|NA
CASSLGAGGASEQYF
TGTGCCAGCAGCTTAGGGGCAGGGGGCGCATCCGAGCAGTACTTC
>TRBJ1-5|17|TRBV28|NA|NA
CASSFPGVGRVDQPQHF
TGTGCCAGCAGTTTCCCGGGTGTTGGCAGGGTCGATCAGCCCCAGCATTTT
>TRBJ2-7|16|TRBV28|TRBD2|once
CASSLGSAGGSYEQYF
TGTGCCAGCAGCCTGGGATCGGCGGGGGGGTCCTACGAGCAGTACTTC
>TRBJ2-1|14|TRBV27|NA|NA
CASSHAFWGNEQFF
TGTGCCAGCAGTCACGCTTTTTGGGGCAATGAGCAGTTCTTC
>TRBJ2-1|12|TRBV29-1|NA|NA
CYASGGLYEQFF
TGCTACGCCTCGGGCGGGCTATATGAGCAGTTCTTC
>TRBJ2-6|16|TRBV7-8|NA|NA
CASSLIKGTGANVLTF
TGTGCCAGCAGCTTAATTAAGGGTACCGGGGCCAACGTCCTGACTTTC
>TRBJ1-5|14|TRBV27|NA|NA
CASSPTGSNQPQHF
TGTGCCAGCAGCCCCACAGGTAGCAATCAGCCCCAGCATTTT
>TRBJ1-1|14|TRBV7-9|TRBD1|NA
CASSLGDSTFEAFF
TGTGCCAGCAGCTTGGGGGACAGCACTTTTGAAGCTTTCTTT
>TRBJ2-5|15|TRBV4-1|NA|NA
CASSQDRRPQETQYF
TGCGCCAGCAGCCAAGATCGACGGCCACAAGAGACCCAGTACTTC
>TRBJ2-7|13|TRBV23-1|NA|NA
CASSQPYYREQYF
TGCGCCAGCAGTCAACCCTACTACCGGGAGCAGTACTTC
>TRBJ2-7|14|TRBV9|TRBD2|NA
CASSATGTSYEQYF
TGTGCCAGCAGCGCCACCGGGACTAGTTACGAGCAGTACTTC
>TRBJ2-7|14|TRBV5-6|TRBD1|NA
CASSLTGESYEQYF
TGTGCCAGCAGCTTGACAGGGGAATCCTACGAGCAGTACTTC
>TRBJ2-1|15|TRBV11-2|NA|once
CASSLMRQAGNEQFF
TGTGCCAGCAGCTTAATGCGGCAGGCGGGCAATGAGCAGTTCTTC
>TRBJ2-3|15|TRBV5-1|TRBD1|NA
CASSLGQDSTDTQYF
TGCGCCAGCAGCTTAGGACAGGATAGCACAGATACGCAGTATTTT
>TRBJ1-3|11|TRBV10-3|NA|NA
CAIRSGNTIYF
TGTGCCATCAGAAGTGGAAACACCATATATTTT
>TRBJ2-3|17|TRBV11-2|NA|NA
CASSSHLGGTSTDTQYF
TGTGCCAGCAGCTCCCACTTGGGCGGGACTAGCACAGATACGCAGTATTTT
>TRBJ2-1|16|TRBV9|TRBD2|NA
CASSVGPSGTYNEQFF
TGTGCCAGCAGCGTAGGCCCTAGCGGGACATACAATGAGCAGTTCTTC
>TRBJ2-7|14|TRBV9|NA|NA
CASSPSDRAYEQYF
TGTGCCAGCAGCCCCTCGGACCGCGCCTACGAGCAGTACTTC
>TRBJ2-5|17|TRBV5-1|TRBD2|NA
CASSPSLLAGGLETQYF
TGCGCCAGCAGCCCATCGCTCCTGGCGGGAGGTCTGGAGACCCAGTACTTC
>TRBJ1-2|13|TRBV27|NA|NA
CASSPSSGYGYTF
TGTGCCAGCAGTCCTAGCAGTGGCTATGGCTACACCTTC
>TRBJ2-1|17|TRBV11-1|NA|NA
CASSLILSGEAYNEQFF
TGTGCCAGCAGCTTAATTCTTTCGGGAGAAGCCTACAATGAGCAGTTCTTC
>TRBJ2-3|15|TRBV6-5|NA|NA
CASGELASSTDTQYF
TGTGCCAGCGGCGAGCTAGCGTCTAGCACAGATACGCAGTATTTT
>TRBJ2-2|16|TRBV27|TRBD2|NA
CASSPLGGANTGELFF
TGTGCCAGCAGCCCTCTGGGGGGGGCGAACACCGGGGAGCTGTTTTTT
>TRBJ2-2|16|TRBV5-5|NA|NA
CASTSRPGAGTGELFF
TGTGCCAGCACCTCGCGTCCGGGGGCTGGGACCGGGGAGCTGTTTTTT
>TRBJ1-2|15|TRBV7-3|NA|NA
CASSSTRGGADGYTF
TGTGCCAGCAGCTCAACCCGGGGGGGCGCCGATGGCTACACCTTC
>TRBJ2-7|16|TRBV14|TRBD2|NA
CASSRLAGGPGDEQYF
TGTGCCAGCAGCCGGTTAGCGGGAGGGCCGGGCGACGAGCAGTACTTC
>TRBJ2-7|15|TRBV11-2|NA|NA
CASSLEAVLSYEQYF
TGTGCCAGCAGCTTAGAGGCTGTCCTCTCCTACGAGCAGTACTTC
>TRBJ2-1|12|TRBV21-1|NA|NA
CASSIIPGEQFF
TGTGCCAGCAGCATCATCCCGGGTGAGCAGTTCTTC
>TRBJ2-1|15|TRBV9|TRBD1|once
CASSVLGQGSGEQFF
TGTGCCAGCAGCGTACTCGGACAGGGTTCCGGAGAGCAGTTCTTC